Sequencing of this T cell receptor beta chain was carried out in a study of cytomegalovirus exposure and HLA in healthy donors (dated by TCRdb to about 2017). Study-level background: An earlier analysis of several hundred of the donors reported 276 Gb of sequence data and 95 million to 120 million unique TCR beta sequences obtained from about 170 million T cells. Four or five DR-DQ haplotypes were handled as single units for association and clustering because linkage in the cohort was strong. HLA typing covered class I and class II loci at four-digit resolution. Donor age, sex, ethnicity and CMV serostatus were collected together with the repertoire data. Every discovery cohort repertoire had been produced on one sequencing platform. The later analysis used no new phenotypic data to find candidate immune exposures, relying instead on TCR beta sequences and their occurrence across donors. Besides the first cohort of 500 to 700 subjects, a separate validation cohort made up of roughly 130 different subjects was used. Among about 400 genotyped donors of the cohort, an average of around 220,000 unique TCR beta nucleotide sequences was sequenced per donor, of which roughly 18% were non-productive. To study patterns of TCR occurrence, a later analysis re-analyzed previously published TCR beta repertoires from several hundred donors and added high-resolution HLA genotyping. Using immunosequencing, the study profiled T cell repertoires from about 620 subjects and related those repertoires to cytomegalovirus serostatus. To decide whether each TCR beta V gene segment behaved as functional or pseudogenic, an earlier analysis of 587 of the donors relied on high-throughput TCR beta sequencing. A later genetic analysis used genome-wide SNP genotypes for about 60% of the roughly 670 donors, treating that subset as a discovery cohort. Typing coverage differed by locus: A, B, C, DRB1 and DQB1 were typed in about 620-640 donors, DQA1 in 522, DPA1 in some 570, and DPB1 in approximately 450. The study aimed to test whether signatures of past pathogen exposure could be identified by cataloging public T cell receptors. The study combined high-throughput TCR immunosequencing, statistical association of individual TCRs with disease status, and machine learning to predict cytomegalovirus infection status. An early release that covered about 640 HLA-typed donors contained around 300 gigabases of sequencing data and 75 million to 100 million unique TCR sequences. The genetic ancestry cluster associated with self-reported Caucasian donors included roughly four fifths of the approximately 410 genotyped donors.

The cohort consisted of some 670 healthy bone marrow donors. Cohort members were all nominally healthy when sampled, although unrecorded immune exposures were likely present. The donor was CMV seropositive and was included in the group of about 290 seropositive cohort members. Every donor gave a peripheral blood sample, and the peripheral blood mononuclear cells from that sample were used for TCR beta sequencing. Genomic DNA was extracted from the blood cell samples with the Qiagen DNeasy Blood Extraction Kit. Regarding this clone: This clone's antigen is unknown. Base qualities are not recorded, but no much larger clone differs from it by a single base.

V lost 3 bases and J lost 1 base; the stretch between them is 6 bases long. The CDR3 spans 14 residues, from the cysteine through the phenylalanine. The kept DNA is CDR3 alone, 42 bases in frame from the first base. CDR1 MNHEY and CDR2 SVGAGI are derived from the germline V gene. The full study reports these points: Because HLA typing was unavailable for some donors at each locus, only the typed subset was used in association tests. A few of the identified cytomegalovirus-associated TCR beta chains were confirmed in vitro to be specific for cytomegalovirus antigens. When HLA alleles, especially DR and DQ, strongly co-occurred, TCR associations were difficult to assign to individual alleles. Most TCR sequences were seen in very few donors, while some public TCRs were found in many individuals. A later genetic analysis reported fewer N-insertions in productive TCRs among donors in an Asian-associated ancestry cluster than the roughly 720-donor mean. A later analysis found that HLA-associated TCR beta chains were more clonally expanded and had lower generation probabilities than equally common non-associated chains. Sequencing depth was assumed to be roughly uniform across donors in the presence/absence analyses, though that assumption may not hold. Correlated functional status among segregating V segments might be attributable to linkage disequilibrium, but an unknown experimental factor could not be ruled out. A later genetic analysis associated a missense DCLRE1C variant with V-gene and J-gene trimming of TCR beta chains, and an independent cohort replicated the association. In an earlier analysis of some 640 of the donors, most TCR beta V segments were observed in productive rearrangements about 87% or about 30% of the time, broadly matching IMGT annotations. The 87-base-pair reads could not distinguish some IMGT-functional V segments, including TRBV6-2 and TRBV6-3, so those segments were excluded. In this cohort, only TCR beta chains were sequenced, and detectable features were limited by the absence of alpha or paired-chain data. The sequencing pipeline was judged likely to have produced a cluster of highly shared sequence variants as a technical artifact. Immune exposure information for the cohort was limited to CMV serostatus. According to the authors, the approach could potentially be generalized to other disease states and immunological phenotypes. In a later analysis, TCR association rates were found to vary across HLA loci, with the most associated TCRs seen for DRB1 alleles and the fewest for HLA-C alleles. In a later analysis, several top co-occurrence clusters were reported to appear linked to parvovirus B19, influenza, CMV and Epstein-Barr virus. The classifier was reported to diagnose cytomegalovirus status with high specificity and sensitivity in both the original and validation cohorts. According to a later analysis, most CMV-associated TCR beta chains appeared to be HLA-restricted, and the HLA associations seemed to be driven largely by CMV exposure. The study gave a list of 150 to 200 TCR beta chains associated with cytomegalovirus. At a false discovery rate of 0.05, a later analysis linked under 20,000 TCR beta sequences to specific HLA alleles. A further reported finding was that TCR beta sequences accurately predicted the HLA-A and HLA-B alleles for most subjects in the first cohort. Because counts were too low, about 18 rarely observed V segments, including chromosome 9 orphons, were excluded from the earlier analysis of under 650 of the donors.

Libraries were built with the immunoSEQ multiplex PCR assay. The multiplex PCR relied on a mix of 60 forward primers for TCR Vbeta segments and 13 reverse primers for TCR Jbeta segments. The CDR3 region of rearranged TCR beta genes was amplified from genomic DNA with a multiplex PCR assay. The amplified TCR beta libraries were sequenced on the Illumina HiSeq System as 87-base-pair reads. Concerning the study's data processing: Across the 700 or so repertoires, a later analysis counted approximately 83 million unique TCR beta chains, 9.5 million to 12 million of which were shared by at least two donors. A nearest-neighbor algorithm error-corrected the raw reads and collapsed the reads into unique sequences, merging closely related sequences to remove PCR and sequencing errors. V, D and J gene segments were assigned by aligning CDR3 sequences to IMGT reference sequences. For a sequence to be retained, at least a six-nucleotide match to both a V gene segment and a J gene segment was required. Rearrangements were called productive when the CDR3 lacked stop codons and stayed in frame with V and J; all others were non-productive. Following IMGT convention, CDR3 was defined as the stretch from the second conserved V-encoded cysteine up to the conserved J-encoded phenylalanine. The earlier analysis of a few hundred of the donors excluded any sequence lacking an unambiguous match to a single V gene segment. In an earlier analysis of approximately 550 of the donors, V segments were called functional above 56.7% productive rearrangements and were called segregating when the between-donor standard deviation exceeded 5%. A statistical classification framework was built to diagnose cytomegalovirus status from the catalog of TCR beta chain sequences. In a later analysis, TCR nucleotide sequences were compared against IMGT/GENE-DB human TR gene sequences so that V and J genes could be assigned. In a later analysis, CDR3 sequences and most-parsimonious VDJ recombination scenarios were assigned using the TCRdist pipeline. In a later analysis, each TCR beta chain was defined by its CDR3 amino acid sequence together with its V-gene family, and reads lacking a unique V-gene family were excluded. In a later analysis, 450 to 600 highly shared, low-generation-probability nucleotide sequences were removed to address suspected cross-contamination and a sequencing artifact. In a later analysis, a clonal expansion index for each public chain was calculated from normalized within-repertoire ranks of inferred template counts. In a later analysis, generation probabilities were computed with a VDJ recombination model fitted to out-of-frame rearrangements, and the resulting probabilities were checked against IGoR. In a later analysis, TCR-TCR, TCR-HLA and TCR-CMV co-occurrence was scored with hypergeometric tests, and a repertoire-size bias correction was applied to TCR pairs. In a later analysis, false discovery rates were estimated by permuting HLA or CMV assignments 20 times. In a later analysis, co-occurring TCRs were grouped with DBSCAN, and TCRdist sequence similarity was added when clustering was performed within HLA-allele-positive subsets. Repertoires with fewer than 30,000 or more than 120,000 public chains were left out of co-occurrence clustering, as were about 5 repertoires with anomalous nucleotide sharing. Imported from immuneACCESS, the table was reduced by TCRdb to in-frame sequences with V and J called. These copies leave out some clones; in studies compared against another copy, an unresolved V gene accounts for under half, and the cause of the remainder is not known. The DNA was the basis for D and trimming; V, J and clone size are from that table. In this sample the table shows about 160,000 clones, 75% of which occur a single time. The ten largest account for 3% of the sample.

The receptor comes from a woman aged 45-60 years in good health and CMV-seropositive. The sequencing sample was made of PBMCs. The chain is made from TRBV6-5 and TRBJ2-2, with no D gene named confidently. This receptor has the CDR3 CASSYNKNTGELFF. In nucleotide form, the sequence is TGTGCCAGCAGTTATAATAAGAACACCGGGGAGCTGTTTTTT.